Below, 22 T cell receptor beta chains from the same sample are listed, as sequenced in a study of cytomegalovirus exposure and HLA in healthy donors. The repertoire was sequenced with immunoSEQ multiplex PCR; TCRdb's copy has only in-frame clones and lacks some. The table lists just under 75,000 clones, roughly 93% of them singletons. The sequenced sample was PBMCs. The origin of the receptors is a woman between 18 and 29 years old in good health and CMV-seropositive.

The rearrangement links TRBV2 to TRBJ2-1; D not resolved. The length of the CDR3 is 12 residues. Trimming removed 8 bases at V and 9 bases at J, with 14 bases between. Germline-derived CDR1 and CDR2 are SNHLY and FYNNEI. The CDR3 reads CASDTAVGEQFF. The CDR3 DNA reads TGTGCCAGCGACACAGCCGTCGGTGAGCAGTTCTTC.

This clone appeared a few times. This chain uses TRBV9 with TRBJ2-3; D is unclear. Trimming left V 1 base short and J 1 base short, with 10 bases between. CDR1 SGDLS and CDR2 YYNGEE come from the germline V gene. The CDR3 loop spans 15 amino acids. The CDR3 sequence is CASSVTSRGTDTQYF. The CDR3 DNA sequence: TGTGCCAGCAGCGTAACATCTCGGGGCACAGATACGCAGTATTTT. The full variable domain, in which reference TRBV9 and TRBJ2-3 provide the parts outside the CDR3, is DSGVTQTPKHLITATGQRVTLRCSPRSGDLSVYWYQQSLDQGLQFLIQYYNGEERAKGNILERFSAQQFPDLHSELNLSSLELGDSALYFCASSVTSRGTDTQYFGPGTRLTVL.

The J gene is TRBJ2-7, the V gene TRBV4-1, with D uncertain. The CDR3 spans 15 residues. Germline V lookup: CDR1 MGHRA, CDR2 YSYEKL. V lost 1 base to trimming and J lost 0 bases, with 10 bases between them. The CDR3 reads CASSQGASSSYEQYF. The DNA of the CDR3 is TGCGCCAGCAGCCAAGGGGCATCAAGCTCCTACGAGCAGTACTTC.

This clone was detected once. The same CDR3 can be traced to other DNA sequences in this sample. The V and J genes are TRBV28 and TRBJ2-7; D gene unclear. The CDR3 covers 12 residues. From germline, CDR1 is MDHEN and CDR2 SYDVKM. Deletions cut 4 bases from V and 3 bases from J, with 7 bases between. This chain's CDR3 is CASSSPGYEQYF. Written as DNA, the CDR3 is TGTGCCAGCAGTTCCCCGGGCTACGAGCAGTACTTC. Full variable domain (remainder filled in from reference TRBV28 and TRBJ2-7): DVKVTQSSRYLVKRTGEKVFLECVQDMDHENMFWYRQDPGLGLRLIYFSYDVKMKEKGDIPEGYSVSREKKERFSLILESASTNQTSMYLCASSSPGYEQYFGPGTRLTVT.

The V and J genes are TRBV7-9 and TRBJ2-5, with D perhaps matching TRBD2 (5 bases). Germline V CDR1 and CDR2: SEHNR, FQNEAQ (reference sequence). The germline V and J ends were trimmed by 6 bases and 5 bases, with 13 bases remaining between them. This CDR3 comprises 13 residues. This chain's CDR3 is CASSPRGGETQYF. Written as DNA, the CDR3 is TGTGCCAGCAGTCCCCGGGGTGGTGAGACCCAGTACTTC.

With regard to this clone: One junction end does not reproduce the germline sequence, and a read error may be involved. The V and J genes are TRBV7-7 and TRBJ1-3, with a possible D match to TRBD1 (5 bases). CDR1 SSHAT and CDR2 FNYEAQ come from the germline V gene (reference sequence). The CDR3 covers 13 residues. CDR3: CASSLGLGGTIYF. The CDR3 DNA reads as TGTGCTAGCAGCTTAGGTCTTGGGGGGACCATATATTTT.

The CDR3 loop reads CASRQGTDTQYF. The CDR3 DNA sequence: TGCGCCAGCAGACAGGGCACAGATACGCAGTATTTT. The gene calls are TRBV5-1 and TRBJ2-3; D might be TRBD1 (5 bases). The germline V and J ends were trimmed by 5 bases and 1 base, with 5 bases remaining between them. Germline V gene sequence: CDR1 SGHRS, CDR2 YFSETQ. The CDR3 spans 12 residues.

This chain connects TRBV10-3 to TRBJ2-7; 7 nucleotides line up with TRBD2. Germline-derived CDR1 and CDR2 are ENHRY and SYGVKD. This CDR3 is 14 amino acids long. The trim removed 0 bases at V and 7 bases at J, leaving 6 bases unmatched. CDR3: CAISESNGGVEQYF. CDR3 DNA sequence: TGTGCCATCAGTGAGTCGAATGGGGGGGTGGAGCAGTACTTC.

The chain is built from TRBV20-1 and TRBJ2-7; D ambiguous. This CDR3 has 11 amino acids. Trimming took off 7 bases at V and 0 bases at J, with 7 bases between the two ends. Germline CDR1 and CDR2: DFQATT and SNEGSKA (reference sequence). CDR3 protein: CSGSNSYEQYF. Here the CDR3 DNA reads TGCAGTGGGAGCAACTCCTACGAGCAGTACTTC.

This chain uses TRBV9 with TRBJ1-5; possible D gene TRBD1, 6 bases. Trimming pared 4 bases from V and 4 bases from J, leaving 15 bases between. Germline values: CDR1 SGDLS, CDR2 YYNGEE. The CDR3 runs 15 residues. The CDR3 region is CASSPSGTRNQPQHF. The CDR3 coding sequence is TGTGCCAGCAGCCCTTCCGGGACACGGAATCAGCCCCAGCATTTT.

The rearrangement links TRBV7-2 to TRBJ1-2; 8 bases fit TRBD1. CDR3 length: 14 amino acids. Trimming at V came to 5 bases and at J to 6 bases, leaving 8 bases not matched to a gene. In germline, CDR1 is SGHTA, CDR2 FQGNSA. This chain's CDR3 is CASSPRQGRDGYTF. The CDR3 coding sequence is TGTGCCAGCAGCCCCCGACAGGGGAGGGATGGCTACACCTTC.

This clone was recorded a few times. V usage is TRBV7-8 and J usage is TRBJ1-1, with D tentatively TRBD1 (6 bases). Looked up from germline, CDR1 is SGHVS and CDR2 is FQNEAQ. With 0 bases removed from V and 1 base from J, the gap between germline ends came to 9 bases. The CDR3 runs 15 residues. The CDR3 DNA reads as TGTGCCAGCAGCTTAGCGCCAGGGGCGAACACTGAAGCTTTCTTT. Amino acids: CASSLAPGANTEAFF. Combining the CDR3 with reference TRBV7-8 and TRBJ1-1 gives the whole variable domain GAGVSQSPRYKVAKRGQDVALRCDPISGHVSLFWYQQALGQGPEFLTYFQNEAQLDKSGLPSDRFFAERPEGSVSTLKIQRTQQEDSAVYLCASSLAPGANTEAFFGQGTRLTVV.

The chain combines TRBV6-1 with TRBJ2-1; 8 bases agree with TRBD2. J gave up 8 bases and V 7 bases, and 10 bases lay outside the gene matches. The CDR3 totals 14 residues. Looked up from germline, CDR1 is MNHNS and CDR2 is SASEGT. The CDR3 DNA reads TGTGCCAGCAAGGACAGCGGGAGAAGGTATGAGCAGTTCTTC. It is translated as CASKDSGRRYEQFF.

The V call is TRBV9, the J call TRBJ1-2; the match to TRBD1 covers 7 bases. The CDR3 loop spans 16 amino acids. The V segment lost 3 bases and the J segment 0 bases; nucleotides outside the gene matches: 8. CDR1 is SGDLS and CDR2 is YYNGEE in the germline V gene. DNA of the CDR3: TGTGCCAGCAGCGGAGGACAGGCTCTAGCTAACTATGGCTACACCTTC. Amino acid sequence: CASSGGQALANYGYTF.

V gene TRBV27 combines with J gene TRBJ2-7; 9 nucleotides line up with TRBD2. The ends lost 0 bases at V and 6 bases at J; junction bases unmatched: 9. The CDR3 length is 16 residues. Per germline, CDR1 MNHEY and CDR2 SMNVEV (reference sequence). In DNA, the CDR3 is TGTGCCAGCAGTTTATCGTCTAGCGGGATTACAAGCGAGCAGTACTTC. This encodes CASSLSSSGITSEQYF.

J is TRBJ2-7 and V is TRBV18; no clear D gene. Per germline, CDR1 KGHSH and CDR2 LQKENI. The CDR3 sequence is 15 residues long. V was pared by 3 bases and J by 0 bases, with 12 bases between. In DNA form, the CDR3 reads TGTGCCAGCTCACCCGGTGGCGGCTTCTCCTACGAGCAGTACTTC. Translated, it gives CASSPGGGFSYEQYF.

V is TRBV7-6 and J is TRBJ2-7, with 8 positions matching TRBD2. This CDR3 is 13 amino acids long. Germline V lookup: CDR1 SGHVS, CDR2 FNYEAQ. V shed 0 bases and J 7 bases; nucleotides not matched to a gene: 2. DNA for the CDR3: TGTGCCAGCAGCTTAGCGGGACTAGGGGAGCAGTACTTC. This gives the protein CASSLAGLGEQYF.

CDR3 coding DNA: TGTGCCAGCAGCTCTAGCGTCGGGGAGACCCAGTACTTC. The encoded protein is CASSSSVGETQYF. The genes are TRBV11-1 and TRBJ2-5; D may be TRBD2 (6 bases). This CDR3 contains 13 residues. Germline assignment: CDR1 SGHAT and CDR2 FQDESV (reference sequence). Trimming took 4 bases from V and 5 from J, leaving 11 bases between them. Looking up the rest from reference TRBV11-1 and TRBJ2-5 gives the full variable domain: EAEVAQSPRYKITEKSQAVAFWCDPISGHATLYWYRQILGQGPELLVQFQDESVVDDSQLPKDRFSAERLKGVDSTLKIQPAELGDSAMYLCASSSSVGETQYFGPGTRLLVL.

This chain links TRBV28 with TRBJ2-7; 10 bases are shared with TRBD2. Germline CDR1 MDHEN, CDR2 SYDVKM. The V and J ends lost 8 bases and 8 bases, in that order; junction bases with no gene match: 6. The CDR3 runs 12 residues. Here the CDR3 DNA reads TGTGCCAGCCAGGGACTAGCGTCAAAGCAGTACTTC. Translation gives CASQGLASKQYF.

This CDR3 is CASSLGGGLEETQYF. Written as DNA, the CDR3 is TGTGCCAGCAGTTTAGGGGGGGGGCTTGAGGAGACCCAGTACTTC. The chain joins TRBV27 to TRBJ2-5; TRBD2 is a possible D gene (7 bases). In germline, CDR1 is MNHEY, CDR2 SMNVEV (reference sequence). The V gene lost 2 bases and the J gene lost 5 bases, with 15 bases spanning the gap. This CDR3 region has 15 residues.

The J gene is TRBJ2-7, the V gene TRBV5-4; 7 bases agree with TRBD2. Unmatched junction bases numbered 12, after V lost 0 bases and J lost 9 bases. CDR1 and CDR2 from the germline V gene are SGHNT and YYREEE (reference sequence). The CDR3 sequence is 15 residues long. The CDR3 sequence: CASSLVGLAVLPQYF. CDR3 nucleotide sequence: TGTGCCAGCAGCTTGGTCGGGCTAGCGGTTCTACCGCAGTACTTC.

V usage is TRBV28 and J usage is TRBJ2-7; 7 bases map to TRBD1. The trim removed 3 bases at V and 4 bases at J, leaving 3 bases unmatched. Germline CDR1 reads MDHEN; CDR2 reads SYDVKM. The CDR3 length is 13 residues. The CDR3 nucleotides read TGTGCCAGCAGTTTCGGCAGGGGGTACGAGCAGTACTTC. Amino acid sequence: CASSFGRGYEQYF.